The rows below give T cell receptor beta chains drawn from one sample of a study of regulatory dendritic cells for organ transplantation. These receptors lack a known antigen. This table comes from immunoSEQ multiplex PCR, and its TCRdb copy is limited to in-frame clones, with some not included. The sample includes more than 15,000 clones, less than 80% of them seen just once. The sequenced material came from memory CD4+ T cells from blood cultured with regulatory dendritic cells. Source of these receptors: a human donor in good health. The CDR3 runs from the conserved cysteine through the conserved F or W. The D gene is left open where the match is weak. Size is omitted from some rows. Given values are once, few, many or a class for expanded clones.

NA	TRBV5-6	TRBJ2-5	NA	CASSLGWGRRGETQYF	TGTGCCAGCAGCTTGGGTTGGGGCCGCCGGGGGGAGACCCAGTACTTC
TRBD1	TRBV7-9	TRBJ2-2	NA	CASSSRTGGGTGELFF	TGTGCCAGCAGCTCACGGACAGGGGGAGGGACCGGGGAGCTGTTTTTT
NA	TRBV12-2	TRBJ1-2	NA	CASRRRKTPRTYGYTF	TGTGCAAGTCGCCGTCGGAAGACTCCACGGACCTATGGCTACACCTTC
NA	TRBV6-5	TRBJ2-5	NA	CASSYSSMETQYF	TGTGCCAGCAGTTACTCTTCGATGGAGACCCAGTACTTC
NA	TRBV27	TRBJ2-5	NA	CASRQQINQETQYF	TGTGCCAGCAGACAACAGATAAACCAAGAGACCCAGTACTTC
NA	TRBV29-1	TRBJ2-5	NA	CSVLYLNTGLETQYF	TGCAGCGTCCTTTACTTAAATACAGGGTTAGAGACCCAGTACTTC
NA	TRBV5-4	TRBJ1-1	once	CASSLNRQLGTEAFF	TGTGCCAGCAGCTTGAACCGACAGTTGGGCACTGAAGCTTTCTTT
NA	TRBV7-2	TRBJ2-7	NA	CASSSYRRIEQYF	TGTGCCAGCAGCTCCTATAGGAGAATAGAGCAGTACTTC
TRBD2	TRBV7-9	TRBJ2-1	NA	CASSLVLAGVSHEQFF	TGTGCCAGCAGCTTAGTCCTAGCGGGAGTGTCGCATGAGCAGTTCTTC
NA	TRBV15	TRBJ1-4	NA	CATSRAPGEKLFF	TGTGCCACCAGCAGAGCCCCCGGGGAAAAACTGTTTTTT
NA	TRBV13	TRBJ2-2	NA	CASSPEFTGELFF	TGTGCCAGCAGCCCTGAGTTCACCGGGGAGCTGTTTTTT
TRBD1	TRBV6-1	TRBJ2-5	NA	CASTLTTGDAETQYF	TGTGCCAGCACCTTAACTACAGGGGATGCAGAGACCCAGTACTTC
NA	TRBV20-1	TRBJ2-1	NA	CSAPLAASPFF	TGCAGTGCTCCCCTTGCGGCTAGTCCGTTCTTC
NA	TRBV9	TRBJ2-5	NA	CASSSRQLETQYF	TGTGCCAGCAGCTCAAGACAGTTAGAGACCCAGTACTTC
TRBD1	TRBV6-1	TRBJ1-5	NA	CAIQPADRNPHF	TGTGCCATCCAACCAGCGGACAGGAACCCGCATTTT
NA	TRBV29-1	TRBJ2-3	NA	CSSTGVSTDTQYF	TGCAGTTCCACCGGGGTCAGTACAGATACGCAGTATTTT
NA	TRBV29-1	TRBJ2-5	NA	CSVRQGGETQYF	TGCAGCGTTCGACAAGGCGGAGAGACCCAGTACTTC
TRBD2	TRBV10-1	TRBJ2-5	NA	CASSEGLAEETQYF	TGCGCCAGCAGTGAGGGACTAGCGGAAGAGACCCAGTACTTC
TRBD1	TRBV15	TRBJ1-5	once	CATSLQGVYQPQHF	TGTGCCACCAGCCTTCAGGGGGTGTATCAGCCCCAGCATTTT
TRBD1	TRBV27	TRBJ2-7	few	CASSLLGDSLYEQYF	TGTGCCAGCAGTTTATTGGGGGACAGTCTCTACGAGCAGTACTTC
NA	TRBV4-2	TRBJ1-1	few	CASSQDIAGPLFF	TGTGCCAGCAGCCAAGACATCGCGGGACCTCTTTTCTTT
TRBD2	TRBV10-3	TRBJ2-1	NA	CATRSGGSGGLSYNEQFF	TGTGCCACCCGGAGCGGCGGTAGCGGGGGGCTCTCCTACAATGAGCAGTTCTTC
NA	TRBV4-3	TRBJ1-2	NA	CASSQDRSYGPADGYTF	TGCGCCAGCAGCCAAGATCGGTCCTATGGGCCCGCCGATGGCTACACCTTC
NA	TRBV29-1	TRBJ1-2	NA	CSVPTVGPGDGYTF	TGCAGCGTCCCCACCGTGGGGCCAGGGGACGGCTACACCTTC
TRBD1	TRBV30	TRBJ1-5	NA	CAWGTGNQPQHF	TGTGCCTGGGGGACAGGTAATCAGCCCCAGCATTTT
NA	TRBV27	TRBJ2-7	NA	CASSLLSTIGPEYEQYF	TGTGCCAGCAGTTTATTGTCGACTATAGGACCGGAGTACGAGCAGTACTTC
NA	TRBV29-1	TRBJ1-2	NA	CSVEDLRGGYGYTF	TGCAGCGTTGAAGATTTAAGAGGGGGATATGGCTACACCTTC
TRBD1	TRBV7-2	TRBJ1-2	NA	CASSLMTGAGYGYTF	TGTGCCAGCAGCTTAATGACAGGGGCTGGGTATGGCTACACCTTC
TRBD1	TRBV7-3	TRBJ1-1	NA	CASSFSGQGTEAFF	TGTGCCAGCAGCTTTAGTGGACAGGGCACTGAAGCTTTCTTT
NA	TRBV28	TRBJ2-4	NA	CASSEGHIQYF	TGTGCCAGCAGTGAGGGCCACATTCAGTACTTC
NA	TRBV9	TRBJ2-4	NA	CASSHLGAAKNIQYF	TGTGCCAGCTCCCATCTGGGGGCCGCCAAAAACATTCAGTACTTC
TRBD1	TRBV6-5	TRBJ1-1	NA	CASTLQGTTEAFF	TGTGCCAGCACTTTACAGGGGACCACTGAAGCTTTCTTT
TRBD1	TRBV10-3	TRBJ1-4	NA	CATTGGREKLFF	TGTGCCACAACAGGGGGACGAGAAAAACTGTTTTTT
NA	TRBV6-1	TRBJ2-1	NA	CASSVRGSSYNEQFF	TGTGCCAGCAGTGTACGGGGGAGCTCCTACAATGAGCAGTTCTTC
NA	TRBV2	TRBJ1-1	NA	CASSELVRAEAFF	TGTGCCAGCAGTGAATTGGTCAGGGCTGAAGCTTTCTTT
TRBD1	TRBV4-2	TRBJ2-7	NA	CASSRGQGAVEQYF	TGTGCCAGCAGCCGAGGACAGGGGGCGGTCGAGCAGTACTTC
TRBD1	TRBV6-1	TRBJ2-1	NA	CASRGIGGEQQFF	TGTGCCAGCAGGGGGATAGGGGGCGAACAGCAGTTCTTC
NA	TRBV6-5	TRBJ2-4	NA	CASNDRAKNIQYF	TGTGCCAGCAACGACAGAGCCAAAAACATTCAGTACTTC
NA	TRBV10-1	TRBJ2-7	few	CARGFWSYEQYF	TGCGCCAGGGGGTTTTGGTCCTACGAGCAGTACTTC
NA	TRBV9	TRBJ2-5	once	CASSPLGLQETQYF	TGTGCCAGCAGCCCCCTAGGTCTCCAAGAGACCCAGTACTTC
NA	TRBV2	TRBJ2-1	NA	CASSESGATYNEQFF	TGTGCCAGCAGTGAGTCGGGGGCCACCTACAATGAGCAGTTCTTC
TRBD1	TRBV6-5	TRBJ2-7	NA	CASRRAGTGNYEQYF	TGTGCCAGCAGACGGGCGGGGACAGGGAACTACGAGCAGTACTTC
NA	TRBV4-2	TRBJ2-3	NA	CASSQEVIGVSTDTQYF	TGTGCCAGCAGCCAAGAGGTAATCGGGGTAAGCACAGATACGCAGTATTTT
NA	TRBV5-8	TRBJ2-5	NA	CASSGDLSETQYF	TGTGCCAGCAGCGGCGACTTGTCGGAGACCCAGTACTTC
NA	TRBV30	TRBJ2-7	NA	CAWSLAPVHEQYF	TGTGCCTGGAGCCTAGCGCCGGTTCACGAGCAGTACTTC
NA	TRBV19	TRBJ2-3	NA	CASRPHAITASTDTQYF	TGTGCCAGTAGGCCCCACGCGATCACAGCTAGCACAGATACGCAGTATTTT
TRBD2	TRBV7-9	TRBJ2-5	NA	CASSYGGSAQETQYF	TGTGCCAGCAGCTACGGCGGGAGTGCCCAAGAGACCCAGTACTTC
TRBD1	TRBV18	TRBJ1-1	few	CASSPFRLDTGVTEAFF	TGTGCCAGCTCGCCCTTCAGGTTGGATACAGGGGTAACTGAAGCTTTCTTT
NA	TRBV5-1	TRBJ2-1	NA	CASSLGQFYNEQFF	TGCGCCAGCAGCTTGGGACAGTTCTACAATGAGCAGTTCTTC